This T cell receptor beta chain was recovered during a study of OX40 agonist ivuxolimab in advanced cancers. Regarding the study as a whole: In the 0.1-3.0 mg/kg groups, partial responders showed among the lowest expansion.

The table came from immunoSEQ multiplex PCR; TCRdb's copy has only in-frame clones and leaves some out. This sample yields about 32,000 clones, of which just under 90% are seen a single time; about 34% belongs to the top ten. CDR1 and CDR2 (germline): SGHAT, FQDESV (reference sequence). The CDR3 has 15 residues. Trimming stripped 5 bases from V and 5 bases from J, with 18 bases between. Patients with a history of autoimmune disease or on systemic immunosuppression were excluded. Comment on this clone: The target antigen is unknown.

This sample comprised CD4+ or CD8+ T cells sorted from blood, obtained in a trial of the OX40 agonist ivuxolimab. This receptor was obtained from an adult with an advanced solid tumor such as melanoma, head and neck, liver or kidney cancer. The rearrangement joins TRBV11-1 to TRBJ2-5; D is perhaps TRBD2 (6 bases). The CDR3, as DNA: TGTGCCAGCAGCCCAACCTGGGAGGTTGGTGAGACCCAGTACTTC. It yields the protein CASSPTWEVGETQYF. The full variable domain, with the rest looked up from reference TRBV11-1 and TRBJ2-5, is EAEVAQSPRYKITEKSQAVAFWCDPISGHATLYWYRQILGQGPELLVQFQDESVVDDSQLPKDRFSAERLKGVDSTLKIQPAELGDSAMYLCASSPTWEVGETQYFGPGTRLLVL.